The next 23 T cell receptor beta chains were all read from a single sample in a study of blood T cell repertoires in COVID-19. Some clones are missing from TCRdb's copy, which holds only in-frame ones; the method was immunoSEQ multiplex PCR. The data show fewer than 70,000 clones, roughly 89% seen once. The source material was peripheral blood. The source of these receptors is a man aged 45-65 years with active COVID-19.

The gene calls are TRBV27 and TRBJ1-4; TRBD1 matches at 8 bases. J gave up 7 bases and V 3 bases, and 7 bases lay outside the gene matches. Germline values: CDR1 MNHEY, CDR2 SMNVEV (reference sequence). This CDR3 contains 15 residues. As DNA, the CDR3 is TGTGCCAGCAGTTTGCAGGGGGCGCGAGGTGAAAAACTGTTTTTT. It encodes CASSLQGARGEKLFF.

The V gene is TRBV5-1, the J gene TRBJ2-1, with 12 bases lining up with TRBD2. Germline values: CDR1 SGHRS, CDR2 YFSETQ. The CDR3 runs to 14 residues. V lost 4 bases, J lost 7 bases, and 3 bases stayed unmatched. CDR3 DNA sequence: TGCGCCAGCAGCGGGACTAGCGGGTCGAATGAGCAGTTCTTC. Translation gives CASSGTSGSNEQFF.

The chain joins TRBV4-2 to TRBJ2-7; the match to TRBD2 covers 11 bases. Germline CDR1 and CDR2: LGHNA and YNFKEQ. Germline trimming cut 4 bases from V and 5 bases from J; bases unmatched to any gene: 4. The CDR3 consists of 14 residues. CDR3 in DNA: TGTGCCAGCAGCCCCGGGACTAGCGGTAACGAGCAGTACTTC. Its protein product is CASSPGTSGNEQYF.

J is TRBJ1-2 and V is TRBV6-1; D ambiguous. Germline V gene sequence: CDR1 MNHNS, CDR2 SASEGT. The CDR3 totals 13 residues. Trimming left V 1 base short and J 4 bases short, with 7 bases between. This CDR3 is CASSEVGSYGYTF. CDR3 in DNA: TGTGCCAGCAGTGAAGTTGGCAGCTATGGCTACACCTTC.

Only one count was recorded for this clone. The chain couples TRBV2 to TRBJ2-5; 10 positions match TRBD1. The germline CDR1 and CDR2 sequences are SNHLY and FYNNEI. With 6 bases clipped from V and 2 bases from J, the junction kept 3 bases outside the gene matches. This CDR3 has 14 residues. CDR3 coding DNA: TGTGCCAGCAGAGGACAGGGGGGACAAGAGACCCAGTACTTC. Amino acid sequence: CASRGQGGQETQYF.

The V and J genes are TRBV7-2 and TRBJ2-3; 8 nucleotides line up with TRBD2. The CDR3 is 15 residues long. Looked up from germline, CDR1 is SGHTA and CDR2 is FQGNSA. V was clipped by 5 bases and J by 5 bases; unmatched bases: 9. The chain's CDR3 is CASSISGDGRDTQYF. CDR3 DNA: TGTGCCAGCAGCATTAGCGGGGATGGGAGAGATACGCAGTATTTT. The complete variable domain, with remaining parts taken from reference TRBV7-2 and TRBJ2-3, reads GAGVSQSPSNKVTEKGKDVELRCDPISGHTALYWYRQSLGQGLEFLIYFQGNSAPDKSGLPSDRFSAERTGGSVSTLTIQRTQQEDSAVYLCASSISGDGRDTQYFGPGTRLTVL.

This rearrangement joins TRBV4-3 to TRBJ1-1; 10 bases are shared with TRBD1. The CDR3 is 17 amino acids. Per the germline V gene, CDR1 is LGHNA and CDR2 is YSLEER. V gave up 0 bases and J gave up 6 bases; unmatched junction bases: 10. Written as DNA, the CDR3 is TGCGCCAGCAGCCAAGAGAGGGGGGGACAGGGGAATTCTGAAGCTTTCTTT. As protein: CASSQERGGQGNSEAFF.

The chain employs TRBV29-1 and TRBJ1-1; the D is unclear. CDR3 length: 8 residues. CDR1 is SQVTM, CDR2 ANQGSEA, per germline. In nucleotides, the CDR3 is TGCACGGACACTGAAGCTTTCTTT. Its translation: CTDTEAFF.

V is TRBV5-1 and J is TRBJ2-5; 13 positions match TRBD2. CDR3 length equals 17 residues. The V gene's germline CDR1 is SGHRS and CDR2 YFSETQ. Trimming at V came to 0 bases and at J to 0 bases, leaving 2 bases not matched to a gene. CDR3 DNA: TGCGCCAGCAGCTTGGGGACTAGCGGGGGCCACCAAGAGACCCAGTACTTC. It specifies CASSLGTSGGHQETQYF.

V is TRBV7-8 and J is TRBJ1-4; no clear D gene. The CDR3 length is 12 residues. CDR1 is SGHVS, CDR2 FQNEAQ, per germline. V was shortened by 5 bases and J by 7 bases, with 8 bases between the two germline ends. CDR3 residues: CASSPGLEKLFF. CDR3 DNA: TGTGCCAGCAGCCCCGGACTTGAAAAACTGTTTTTT.

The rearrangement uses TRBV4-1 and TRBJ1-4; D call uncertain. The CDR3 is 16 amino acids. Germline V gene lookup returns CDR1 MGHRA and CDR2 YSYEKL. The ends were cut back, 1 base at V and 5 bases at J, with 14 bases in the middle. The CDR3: CASSQGSGGFNEKLFF. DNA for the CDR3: TGCGCCAGCAGCCAAGGGAGTGGTGGCTTCAATGAAAAACTGTTTTTT.

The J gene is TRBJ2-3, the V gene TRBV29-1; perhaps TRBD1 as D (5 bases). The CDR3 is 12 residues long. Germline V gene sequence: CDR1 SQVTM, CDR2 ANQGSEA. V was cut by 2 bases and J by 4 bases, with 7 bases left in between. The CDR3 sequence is CSVESRADTQYF. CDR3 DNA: TGCAGCGTTGAAAGCAGGGCAGATACGCAGTATTTT.

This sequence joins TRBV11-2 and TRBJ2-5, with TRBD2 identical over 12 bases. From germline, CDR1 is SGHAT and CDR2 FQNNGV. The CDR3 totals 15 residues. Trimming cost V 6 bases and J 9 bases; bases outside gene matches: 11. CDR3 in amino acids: CASRRTTSSGGAQYF. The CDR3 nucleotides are TGTGCCAGCAGGCGTACAACCTCTAGCGGGGGGGCCCAGTACTTC.

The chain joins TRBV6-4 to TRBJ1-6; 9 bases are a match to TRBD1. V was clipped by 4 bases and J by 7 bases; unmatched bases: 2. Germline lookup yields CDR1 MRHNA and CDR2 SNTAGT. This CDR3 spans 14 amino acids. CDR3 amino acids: CASSVTGGNSPLHF. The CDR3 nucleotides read TGTGCCAGCAGTGTGACAGGGGGAAATTCACCCCTCCACTTT.

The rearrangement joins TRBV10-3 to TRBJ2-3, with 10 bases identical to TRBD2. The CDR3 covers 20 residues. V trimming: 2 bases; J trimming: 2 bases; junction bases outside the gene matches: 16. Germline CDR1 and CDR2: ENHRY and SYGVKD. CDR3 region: CAISEPLSRTSGAYTDTQYF. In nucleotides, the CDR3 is TGTGCCATCAGTGAGCCCCTTTCCCGAACTAGCGGGGCATACACAGATACGCAGTATTTT.

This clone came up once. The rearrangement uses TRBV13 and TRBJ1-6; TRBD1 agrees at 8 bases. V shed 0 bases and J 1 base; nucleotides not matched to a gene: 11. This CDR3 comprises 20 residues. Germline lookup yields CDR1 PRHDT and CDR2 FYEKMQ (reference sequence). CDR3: CASSLGPGQAGSSYNSPLHF. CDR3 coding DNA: TGTGCCAGCAGCTTAGGCCCGGGACAGGCAGGATCGTCCTATAATTCACCCCTCCACTTT.

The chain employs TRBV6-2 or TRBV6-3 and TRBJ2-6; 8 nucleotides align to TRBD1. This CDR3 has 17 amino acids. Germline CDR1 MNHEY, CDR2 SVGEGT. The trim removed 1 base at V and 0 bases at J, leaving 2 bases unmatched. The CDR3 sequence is CASSYFTGGSGANVLTF. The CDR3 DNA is TGTGCCAGCAGTTACTTTACAGGGGGCTCTGGGGCCAACGTCCTGACTTTC.

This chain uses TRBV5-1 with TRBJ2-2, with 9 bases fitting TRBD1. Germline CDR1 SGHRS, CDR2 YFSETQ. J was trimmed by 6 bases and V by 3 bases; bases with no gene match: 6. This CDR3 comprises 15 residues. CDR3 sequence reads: CASSWGDRAAGELFF. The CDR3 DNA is TGCGCCAGCAGCTGGGGGGACAGGGCGGCCGGGGAGCTGTTTTTT.

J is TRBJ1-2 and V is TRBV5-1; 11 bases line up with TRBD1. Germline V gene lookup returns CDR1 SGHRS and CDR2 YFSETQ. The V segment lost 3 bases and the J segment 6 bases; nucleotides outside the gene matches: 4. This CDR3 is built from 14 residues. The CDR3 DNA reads TGCGCCAGCAGCTGGACAGGGGGCGCAGATGGCTACACCTTC. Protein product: CASSWTGGADGYTF.

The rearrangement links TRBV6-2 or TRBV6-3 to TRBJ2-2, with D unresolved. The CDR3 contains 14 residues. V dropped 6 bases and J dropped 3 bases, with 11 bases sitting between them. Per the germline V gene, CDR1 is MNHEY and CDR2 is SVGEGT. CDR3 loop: CASRPLVYTGELFF. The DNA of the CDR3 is TGTGCCAGCAGGCCTCTAGTATACACCGGGGAGCTGTTTTTT.

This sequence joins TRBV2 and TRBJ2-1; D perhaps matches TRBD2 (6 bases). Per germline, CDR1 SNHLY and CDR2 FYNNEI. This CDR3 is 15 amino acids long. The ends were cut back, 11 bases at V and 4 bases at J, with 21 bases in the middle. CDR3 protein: CAGALTQAGYNEQFF. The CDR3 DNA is TGTGCCGGCGCCCTAACCCAGGCGGGATACAATGAGCAGTTCTTC.

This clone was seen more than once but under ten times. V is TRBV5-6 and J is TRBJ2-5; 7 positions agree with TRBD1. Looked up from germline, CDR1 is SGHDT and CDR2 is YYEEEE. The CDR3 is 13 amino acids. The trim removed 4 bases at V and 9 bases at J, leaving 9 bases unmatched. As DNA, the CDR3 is TGTGCCAGCAGCAGGACAGGATCGGTAGCCCAGTACTTC. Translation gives CASSRTGSVAQYF.

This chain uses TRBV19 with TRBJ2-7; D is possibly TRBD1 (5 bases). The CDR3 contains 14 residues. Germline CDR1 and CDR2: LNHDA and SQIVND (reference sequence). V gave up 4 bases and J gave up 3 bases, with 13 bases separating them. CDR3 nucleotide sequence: TGTGCCAGTAGTAAAAGGGGCCTAATCTACGAGCAGTACTTC. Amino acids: CASSKRGLIYEQYF.